What follows are 16 T cell receptor beta chains derived from one specimen sequenced in a study of cytomegalovirus exposure and HLA in healthy donors. The assay was immunoSEQ multiplex PCR, and TCRdb's table has in-frame clones only and misses some. The data show some 80,000 clones, roughly 95% seen once. The source material was PBMCs. The receptors come from a woman under 30 in good health and CMV-seronegative.

V is TRBV15 and J is TRBJ2-5, with a possible D match to TRBD1 (6 bases). The CDR3 sequence is 12 residues long. Germline V gives CDR1 LNHNV, CDR2 YYDKDF (reference sequence). V lost 8 bases and J lost 3, with 10 bases in between. CDR3 nucleotides: TGTGCCACCGGAAACAGGGAAGAGACCCAGTACTTC. This codes for CATGNREETQYF.

J is TRBJ2-2 and V is TRBV5-1; the D is unclear. V lost 6 bases and J 2 bases, leaving 14 bases between the germline ends. CDR1 is SGHRS and CDR2 is YFSETQ in the germline V gene. The CDR3 totals 15 residues. The CDR3 loop is CASKRVHTNTGELFF. The CDR3 DNA follows: TGCGCCAGCAAGCGAGTGCACACCAACACCGGGGAGCTGTTTTTT.

The chain recombines TRBV7-8 with TRBJ1-4; D remains ambiguous. Trimming shortened V by 1 base and J by 1 base, and 10 bases separated the two germline ends. Germline CDR1 and CDR2: SGHVS and FQNEAQ. The CDR3 is 16 amino acids. The CDR3, as DNA: TGTGCCAGCAGCTTAGGGTTTTTCGGAACTAATGAAAAACTGTTTTTT. This translates into CASSLGFFGTNEKLFF.

The chain joins TRBV6-5 to TRBJ1-1; 10 bases match TRBD1. With 4 bases clipped from V and 11 bases from J, the junction kept 10 bases outside the gene matches. Germline lookup yields CDR1 MNHEY and CDR2 SVGAGI. The CDR3 consists of 14 residues. The CDR3 loop reads CASSLQMGQGLAFF. Here the CDR3 DNA reads TGTGCCAGCAGTTTACAGATGGGACAGGGGTTGGCTTTCTTT.

This rearrangement joins TRBV6-6 to TRBJ2-2, with 7 nucleotides matching TRBD1. Germline-derived CDR1 and CDR2 are MNHNY and SVGAGI (reference sequence). V trimming: 5 bases; J trimming: 0 bases; junction bases outside the gene matches: 3. CDR3 length equals 15 residues. CDR3 protein: CASSPRGTNTGELFF. The CDR3, as DNA: TGTGCCAGCAGTCCCAGGGGGACGAACACCGGGGAGCTGTTTTTT.

This clone was observed once. J is TRBJ1-6 and V is TRBV18; D is unresolved. From germline, CDR1 is KGHSH and CDR2 LQKENI. Trimming removed 0 bases at V and 10 bases at J, with 16 bases between. CDR3 length equals 16 residues. The DNA of the CDR3 is TGTGCCAGCTCACCACCGGGAGAAGAATTCAACTCACCCCTCCACTTT. Translated, it gives CASSPPGEEFNSPLHF.

The chain links TRBV9 to TRBJ1-2, with a weak D call TRBD1 (6 bases). This CDR3 spans 14 amino acids. CDR1 is SGDLS, CDR2 YYNGEE, per germline. Trimming cost V 4 bases and J 4 bases, with 14 bases left between them. The CDR3 sequence: CASSPAGGSYGYTF. CDR3 in DNA: TGTGCCAGCAGCCCGGCGGGGGGCAGCTATGGCTACACCTTC.

The V call is TRBV29-1, the J call TRBJ1-2, with D unresolved. CDR3 size: 11 residues. Germline V gene lookup returns CDR1 SQVTM and CDR2 ANQGSEA. V gave up 4 bases and J gave up 2 bases, with 5 bases separating them. The CDR3 region is CSVVQNYGYTF. CDR3 coding DNA: TGCAGCGTTGTCCAGAACTATGGCTACACCTTC. Complete variable domain (other parts from reference TRBV29-1 and TRBJ1-2): SAVISQKPSRDICQRGTSLTIQCQVDSQVTMMFWYRQQPGQSLTLIATANQGSEATYESGFVIDKFPISRPNLTFSTLTVSNMSPEDSSIYLCSVVQNYGYTFGSGTRLTVV.

The chain links TRBV28 to TRBJ2-3; the match to TRBD2 covers 13 bases. V lost 2 bases and J lost 7; bases outside the gene matches: 9. The germline gives CDR1 MDHEN, CDR2 SYDVKM. The CDR3 is made up of 17 amino acids. CDR3 protein: CASSLPTSGRAAHTQYF. DNA for the CDR3: TGTGCCAGCAGTTTACCCACTAGCGGGAGGGCCGCACATACGCAGTATTTT.

This chain uses TRBV5-1 with TRBJ2-3, with D perhaps matching TRBD2 (5 bases). The V gene lost 1 base and the J gene lost 0 bases, with 12 bases spanning the gap. Germline lookup yields CDR1 SGHRS and CDR2 YFSETQ. This CDR3 spans 16 amino acids. In nucleotides, the CDR3 is TGCGCCAGCAGCTTGAGCCCGAGGGCTAGCACAGATACGCAGTATTTT. It translates to CASSLSPRASTDTQYF.

V is TRBV2 and J is TRBJ2-5, with D uncertain. Germline loops: CDR1 SNHLY, CDR2 FYNNEI. The V gene lost 6 bases and the J gene lost 5 bases, with 16 bases spanning the gap. This CDR3 is 14 amino acids long. The CDR3 sequence: CASSDRDPRETQYF. CDR3 nucleotide sequence: TGTGCCAGCAGCGACCGAGACCCCAGGGAGACCCAGTACTTC.

The sample holds one count of this clone. The chain employs TRBV5-4 and TRBJ1-2; possible D gene TRBD1, 5 bases. The CDR3 length is 18 residues. V dropped 4 bases and J dropped 5 bases, with 27 bases sitting between them. CDR1 SGHNT and CDR2 YYREEE come from the germline V gene (reference sequence). The CDR3, as DNA: TGTGCCAGCAGCGCAACGGGTACAGCGCTACAAGGGGCGTATGGCTACACCTTC. It is translated as CASSATGTALQGAYGYTF.

This clone was counted a single time. This chain links TRBV27 with TRBJ2-1; D perhaps matches TRBD1 (6 bases). V lost 3 bases to trimming and J lost 1 base, with 10 bases between them. The germline V gene has CDR1 MNHEY and CDR2 SMNVEV (reference sequence). This CDR3 is built from 15 residues. The CDR3 DNA is TGTGCCAGCAGTTTGGGGGCCTATTCCTACAATGAGCAGTTCTTC. Its translation: CASSLGAYSYNEQFF.

The chain couples TRBV11-3 to TRBJ2-1; maybe TRBD2 (6 bases). This CDR3 has 13 residues. Between the trimmed V and J ends, which lost 5 bases and 4 bases, there was a span of 9 bases. Germline V gives CDR1 SGHNT, CDR2 YENEEA. The CDR3 loop reads CASSGDFYNEQFF. CDR3 nucleotide sequence: TGTGCCAGCAGCGGGGACTTTTACAATGAGCAGTTCTTC.

The V call is TRBV9, the J call TRBJ1-2, with 8 bases lining up with TRBD1. The J segment lost 4 bases and the V segment lost 3 bases, leaving 5 bases of the junction unmatched. Germline V gene lookup returns CDR1 SGDLS and CDR2 YYNGEE. CDR3 length equals 14 residues. The CDR3 bases are TGTGCCAGCAGCGGTCAGGGGGCGGGCTATGGCTACACCTTC. Translation gives CASSGQGAGYGYTF. The whole variable domain, remainder taken from reference TRBV9 and TRBJ1-2, is DSGVTQTPKHLITATGQRVTLRCSPRSGDLSVYWYQQSLDQGLQFLIQYYNGEERAKGNILERFSAQQFPDLHSELNLSSLELGDSALYFCASSGQGAGYGYTFGSGTRLTVV.

The CDR3 bases are TGTGCCAGCAGCAAGGGACTAGCGGGGCCCTACGAGCAGTACTTC. This encodes CASSKGLAGPYEQYF. The V call is TRBV7-6, the J call TRBJ2-7; 13 nucleotides agree with TRBD2. Germline V gene lookup returns CDR1 SGHVS and CDR2 FNYEAQ. The CDR3 spans 15 residues. The J segment lost 2 bases and the V segment lost 5 bases, leaving 3 bases of the junction unmatched.